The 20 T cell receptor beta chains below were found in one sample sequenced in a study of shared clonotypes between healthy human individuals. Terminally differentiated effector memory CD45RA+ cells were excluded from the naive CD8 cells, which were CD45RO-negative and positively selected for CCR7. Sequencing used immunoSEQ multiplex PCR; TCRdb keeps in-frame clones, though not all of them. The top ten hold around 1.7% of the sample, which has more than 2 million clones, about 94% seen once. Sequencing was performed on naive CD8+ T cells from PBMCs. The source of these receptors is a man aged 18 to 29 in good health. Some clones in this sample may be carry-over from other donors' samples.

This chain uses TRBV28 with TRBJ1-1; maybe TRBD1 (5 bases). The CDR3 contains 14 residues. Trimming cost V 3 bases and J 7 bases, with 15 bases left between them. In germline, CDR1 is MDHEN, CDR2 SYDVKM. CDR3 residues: CASSLSGTGVEAFF. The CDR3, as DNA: TGTGCCAGCAGTTTGTCCGGGACGGGGGTTGAAGCTTTCTTT.

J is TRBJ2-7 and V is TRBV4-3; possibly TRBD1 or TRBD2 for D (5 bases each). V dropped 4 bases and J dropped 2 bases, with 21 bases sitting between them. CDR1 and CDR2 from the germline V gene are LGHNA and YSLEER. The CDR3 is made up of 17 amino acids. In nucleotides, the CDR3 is TGCGCCAGCAGCCCCGGATTAGAGGGGTTTTTGGCCTACGAGCAGTACTTC. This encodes CASSPGLEGFLAYEQYF.

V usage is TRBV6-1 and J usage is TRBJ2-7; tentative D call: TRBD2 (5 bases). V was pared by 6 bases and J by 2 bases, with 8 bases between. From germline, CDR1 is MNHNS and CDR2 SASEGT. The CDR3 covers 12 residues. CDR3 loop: CASSGMPYEQYF. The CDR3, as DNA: TGTGCCAGCAGCGGGATGCCCTACGAGCAGTACTTC.

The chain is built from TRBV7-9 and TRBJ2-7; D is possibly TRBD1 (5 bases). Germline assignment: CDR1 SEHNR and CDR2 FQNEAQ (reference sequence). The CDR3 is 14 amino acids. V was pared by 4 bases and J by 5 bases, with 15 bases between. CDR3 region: CASSSSGIFDEQYF. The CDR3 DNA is TGTGCCAGCAGCTCATCAGGGATTTTCGACGAGCAGTACTTC.

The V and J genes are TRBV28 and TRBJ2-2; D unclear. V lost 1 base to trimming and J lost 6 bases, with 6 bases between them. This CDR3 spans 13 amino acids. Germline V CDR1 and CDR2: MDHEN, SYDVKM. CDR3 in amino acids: CASSLLRAGELFF. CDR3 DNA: TGTGCCAGCAGTTTATTGAGAGCCGGGGAGCTGTTTTTT.

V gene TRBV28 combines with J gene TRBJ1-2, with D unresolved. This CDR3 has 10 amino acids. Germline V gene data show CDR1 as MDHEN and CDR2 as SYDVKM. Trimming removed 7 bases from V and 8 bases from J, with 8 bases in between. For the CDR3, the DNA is TGTGCCAGCACCTGGGGAGGCTACACCTTC. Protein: CASTWGGYTF.

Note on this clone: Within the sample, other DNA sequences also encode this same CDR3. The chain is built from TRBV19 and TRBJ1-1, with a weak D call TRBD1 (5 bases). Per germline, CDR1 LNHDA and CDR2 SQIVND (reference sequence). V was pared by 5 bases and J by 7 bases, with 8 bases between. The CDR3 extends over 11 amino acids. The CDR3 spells CASSRGDEAFF. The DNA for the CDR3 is TGTGCCAGTAGTCGGGGGGATGAAGCTTTCTTT. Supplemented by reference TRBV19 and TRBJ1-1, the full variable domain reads DGGITQSPKYLFRKEGQNVTLSCEQNLNHDAMYWYRQDPGQGLRLIYYSQIVNDFQKGDIAEGYSVSREKKESFPLTVTSAQKNPTAFYLCASSRGDEAFFGQGTRLTVV.

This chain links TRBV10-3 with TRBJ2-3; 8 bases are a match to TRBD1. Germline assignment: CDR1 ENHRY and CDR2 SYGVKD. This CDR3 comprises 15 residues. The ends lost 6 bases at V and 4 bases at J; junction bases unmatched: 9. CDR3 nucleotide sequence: TGTGCCATCAGCCTGACAGGGGCGCTCCCAGATACGCAGTATTTT. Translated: CAISLTGALPDTQYF.

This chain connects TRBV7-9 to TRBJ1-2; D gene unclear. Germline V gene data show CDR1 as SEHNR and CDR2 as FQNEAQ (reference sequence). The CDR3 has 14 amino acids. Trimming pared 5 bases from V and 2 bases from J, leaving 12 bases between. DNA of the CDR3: TGTGCCAGCAGCCCCATTACGCGGAACTATGGCTACACCTTC. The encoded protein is CASSPITRNYGYTF.

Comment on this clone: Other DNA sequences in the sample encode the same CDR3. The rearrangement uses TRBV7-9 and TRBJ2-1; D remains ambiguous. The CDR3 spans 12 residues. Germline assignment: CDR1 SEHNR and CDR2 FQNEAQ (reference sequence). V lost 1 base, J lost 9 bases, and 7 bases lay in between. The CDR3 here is CASSLGFGEQFF. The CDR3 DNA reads TGTGCCAGCAGCTTAGGGTTTGGTGAGCAGTTCTTC.

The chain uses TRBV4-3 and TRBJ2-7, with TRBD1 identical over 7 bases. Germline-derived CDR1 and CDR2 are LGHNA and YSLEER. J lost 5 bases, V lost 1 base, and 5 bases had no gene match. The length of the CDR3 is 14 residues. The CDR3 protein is CASSQVQGPHEQYF. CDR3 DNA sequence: TGCGCCAGCAGCCAAGTACAGGGGCCCCACGAGCAGTACTTC.

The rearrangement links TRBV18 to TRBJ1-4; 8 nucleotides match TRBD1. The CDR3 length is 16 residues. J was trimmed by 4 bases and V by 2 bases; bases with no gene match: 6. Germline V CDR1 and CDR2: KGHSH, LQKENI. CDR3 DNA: TGTGCCAGCTCACCAGACAGGGGCGCGGGTAATGAAAAACTGTTTTTT. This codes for CASSPDRGAGNEKLFF.

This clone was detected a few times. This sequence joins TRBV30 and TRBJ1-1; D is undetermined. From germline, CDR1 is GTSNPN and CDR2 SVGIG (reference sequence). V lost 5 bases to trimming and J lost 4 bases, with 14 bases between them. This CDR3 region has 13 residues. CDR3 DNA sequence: TGTGCCTGGCGGGAAACGTGGAGCACTGAAGCTTTCTTT. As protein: CAWRETWSTEAFF.

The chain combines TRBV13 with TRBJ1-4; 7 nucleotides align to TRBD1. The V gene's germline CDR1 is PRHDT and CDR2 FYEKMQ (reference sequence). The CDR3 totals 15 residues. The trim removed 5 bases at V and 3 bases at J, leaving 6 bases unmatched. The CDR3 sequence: CASSLRQGANEKLFF. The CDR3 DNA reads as TGTGCCAGCAGCCTACGACAGGGCGCTAATGAAAAACTGTTTTTT.

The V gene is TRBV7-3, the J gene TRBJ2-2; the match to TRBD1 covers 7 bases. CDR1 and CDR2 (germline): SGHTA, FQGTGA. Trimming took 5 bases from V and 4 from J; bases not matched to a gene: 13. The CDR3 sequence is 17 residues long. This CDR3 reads CASSRGTDPRGTGELFF. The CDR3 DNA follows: TGTGCCAGCAGCCGAGGGACAGACCCTCGAGGCACCGGGGAGCTGTTTTTT.

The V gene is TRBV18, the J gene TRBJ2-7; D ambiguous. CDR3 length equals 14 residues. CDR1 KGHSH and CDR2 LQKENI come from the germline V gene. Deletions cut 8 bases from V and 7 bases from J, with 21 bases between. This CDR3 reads CASIPFILTWEQYF. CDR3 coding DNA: TGTGCCAGCATACCCTTTATCCTAACCTGGGAGCAGTACTTC. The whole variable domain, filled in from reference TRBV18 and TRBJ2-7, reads NAGVMQNPRHLVRRRGQEARLRCSPMKGHSHVYWYRQLPEEGLKFMVYLQKENIIDESGMPKERFSAEFPKEGPSILRIQQVVRGDSAAYFCASIPFILTWEQYFGPGTRLTVT.

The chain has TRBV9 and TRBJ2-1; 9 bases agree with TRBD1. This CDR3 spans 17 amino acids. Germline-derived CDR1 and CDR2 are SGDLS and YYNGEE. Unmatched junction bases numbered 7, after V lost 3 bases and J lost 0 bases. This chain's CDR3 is CASSGDPGQGSYNEQFF. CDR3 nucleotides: TGTGCCAGCAGCGGCGACCCGGGACAGGGCTCCTACAATGAGCAGTTCTTC.

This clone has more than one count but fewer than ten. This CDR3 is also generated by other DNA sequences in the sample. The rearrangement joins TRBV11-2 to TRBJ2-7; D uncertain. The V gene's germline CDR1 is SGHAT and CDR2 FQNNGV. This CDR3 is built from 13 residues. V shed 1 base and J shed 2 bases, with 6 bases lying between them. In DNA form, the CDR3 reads TGTGCCAGCAGCTTAGGGACCACCTACGAGCAGTACTTC. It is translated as CASSLGTTYEQYF. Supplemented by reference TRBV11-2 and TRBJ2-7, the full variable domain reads EAGVAQSPRYKIIEKRQSVAFWCNPISGHATLYWYQQILGQGPKLLIQFQNNGVVDDSQLPKDRFSAERLKGVDSTLKIQPAKLEDSAVYLCASSLGTTYEQYFGPGTRLTVT.

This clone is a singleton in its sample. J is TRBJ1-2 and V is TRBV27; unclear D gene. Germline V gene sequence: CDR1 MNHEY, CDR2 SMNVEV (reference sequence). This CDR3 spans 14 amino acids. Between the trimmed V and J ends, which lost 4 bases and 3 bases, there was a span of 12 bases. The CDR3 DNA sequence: TGTGCCAGCAGTTCCTCAGACCGCTACTATGGCTACACCTTC. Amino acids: CASSSSDRYYGYTF.

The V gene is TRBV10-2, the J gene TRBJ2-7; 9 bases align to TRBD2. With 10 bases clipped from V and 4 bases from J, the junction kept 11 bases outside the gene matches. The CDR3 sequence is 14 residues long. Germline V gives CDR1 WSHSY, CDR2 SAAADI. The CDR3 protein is CATGGGRAGYEQYF. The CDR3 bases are TGCGCCACCGGGGGCGGGAGGGCCGGGTACGAGCAGTACTTC.